Here is one TCR beta chain with its context. This clone was detected once. The clone's antigen remains unknown. Nothing much larger sits one base from this clone, and base qualities are not available. The data originate from a study of blood T cell repertoires in COVID-19 (TCRdb year 2020). For context, the study as a whole: Samples from collaborators originated in the United States, Italy and Spain and spanned both the acute and convalescent phases of COVID-19. The material from the prospective study consisted of cDNA or gDNA derived from T cells, B-cell-depleted T cells, or PBMCs. Subjects who had been exposed to COVID-19, were actively infected with it, or had recovered from it provided the deeply sampled blood TCRbeta repertoires that made up the dataset. HLA class I and class II types, where available, came from metadata supplied by the sample provider rather than from assay-based typing. A de-identified subject ID, COVID-19 status, age in years and sex were almost always included in the sample metadata. The samples were drawn from the first 160 participants of the ongoing ImmuneRACE study and from under 1,500 subjects provided by 6 global collaborators. The repertoires were released in a freely available public database intended as a resource for research on the immune response to SARS-CoV-2.

The CDR1 and CDR2 encoded by the germline V gene (reference sequence) are MNHEY and SMNVEV. Inclusive of the bounding cysteine and phenylalanine, the CDR3 is 16 residues long. CDR3 DNA is the only sequence kept; it has 48 bases, read in frame from the first base. The germline ends are 17 bases apart after V is trimmed by 5 bases and J by 3 bases. One collaborating source in Seattle enrolled patients while the patients were actively infected and followed the patients over time throughout the course of disease. Whole blood was collected in K2EDTA tubes by collaborating institutions according to the institutions' own protocols. For TCRbeta analysis, collaborator samples were shipped as frozen whole blood, as isolated PBMCs, or as DNA extracted from either sample type. What the research found in general, with its limitations: The amount of clinical and demographic metadata varied by source and participant and was provided uncurated.

TCRbeta CDR3 regions were amplified from genomic DNA using the immunoSEQ Assay, a bias-controlled multiplex PCR. The study's processing was this. The number of nucleated cells in each sample was estimated from the amplification of reference gene primers within the assay. Sequence reads were collapsed and filtered to measure the absolute abundance of every unique TCRbeta CDR3 rearrangement. Productive Simpson clonality was computed per sample as the square root of Simpson's diversity index over productive rearrangements. Here the immuneACCESS table is served through TCRdb, limited to in-frame sequences with V and J called. Missing clones are a known gap in these copies; in checked studies unresolved V genes cover under half, and the rest lacks a known reason. The V and J calls and clone size are taken from that table; D and trimming were inferred from the DNA. Within this sample are some 330,000 clones, with around 92% of them counted one time only. The ten largest make up around 1.9% of the sample.

Sequenced sample: peripheral blood. The chain employs TRBV27 and TRBJ2-4; a tentative D call is TRBD1 (6 bases match). This TCR was sampled from a woman aged 25 to 39 with COVID-19, enrolled during active disease. For the CDR3, the sequence is CASSEIPGAHKNIQYF. The nucleotide sequence reads TGTGCCAGCAGTGAGATCCCAGGGGCCCACAAAAACATTCAGTACTTC.